These T cell receptor beta chains were read from a single sample in a study of beta chain features in type 1 diabetes. Clones were read by immunoSEQ multiplex PCR, and TCRdb kept only the in-frame ones, dropping some. The sample has approximately 730,000 clones, roughly 13% seen once. What was sequenced was naive CD4+ T cells from blood. These receptors were taken from a man aged 18 to 29 with type 1 diabetes. The CDR3 runs from the conserved cysteine through the conserved F or W.

J: TRBJ2-3; V: TRBV7-8; CDR3: CASSFGATTDTQYF
J: TRBJ2-2; V: TRBV7-7; CDR3: CASSPGQGTAWTGELFF
J: TRBJ2-5; V: TRBV29-1; CDR3: CSVASGRETQYF
J: TRBJ2-1; V: TRBV27; CDR3: CASSLFAGASSYNEQFF
J: TRBJ1-4; V: TRBV5-4; CDR3: CASSSGQGMGKLFF
J: TRBJ2-1; V: TRBV30; CDR3: CAWLSDGLGEQFF
J: TRBJ2-7; V: TRBV7-9; CDR3: CASSLRLIDEQYF
J: TRBJ1-2; V: TRBV7-6; CDR3: CASSLEGLRGYTF
J: TRBJ1-5; V: TRBV5-6; CDR3: CASSLGGEQPQHF
J: TRBJ2-3; V: TRBV11-2; CDR3: CASSSKTGMVDTQYF
J: TRBJ2-7; V: TRBV19; CDR3: CASSNQGAGYEQYF
J: TRBJ1-2; V: TRBV6-5; CDR3: CASSYGISYGYTF
J: TRBJ1-1; V: TRBV29-1; CDR3: CSSTPGQMNTEAFF
J: TRBJ1-4; V: TRBV2; CDR3: CASSLWTTNEKLFF
J: TRBJ1-1; V: TRBV15; CDR3: CATSRDLDSRNTEAFF
J: TRBJ2-2; V: TRBV9; CDR3: CASSPRSGGENTGELFF
J: TRBJ2-1; V: TRBV28; CDR3: CASRAGTVPAGEFF
J: TRBJ1-5; V: TRBV28; CDR3: CASRLGNQPQHF
J: TRBJ2-5; V: TRBV5-4; CDR3: CASSPRGGHLQETQYF
J: TRBJ2-1; V: TRBV11-3; CDR3: CASNSGGLEQFF
J: TRBJ2-1; V: TRBV30; CDR3: CACQSGGSSYNEQFF
J: TRBJ2-1; V: TRBV7-9; CDR3: CASSSFAGGDNEQFF